The following is a T cell receptor beta chain sequence with its context. The sample belongs to a study of blood T cell repertoires in COVID-19. Turning to the study itself: Material from acute and convalescent COVID-19 was sourced from the United States, Italy and Spain. In each case, the material was cDNA or gDNA derived from T cells, B-cell-depleted T cells, or PBMCs.

Original data processing: Reference gene primers were amplified, and this amplification served to estimate nucleated cell counts. Method: immunoSEQ multiplex PCR; TCRdb's copy keeps in-frame clones and lacks some. V and J calls and clone size are given by that table; D and trimming were obtained from the DNA. Of 60,000 to 85,000 clones detected, over 75% appear once; the ten largest clones hold 25% to 30%. Germline CDR1 MNHNS, CDR2 SASEGT. The CDR3 extends over 17 amino acids. With 1 base removed from V and 6 bases from J, the gap between germline ends came to 21 bases. The chain joins TRBV6-1 to TRBJ1-2, with D hard to call. Material: peripheral blood. This receptor was obtained from a woman aged 80 or over with active or convalescent COVID-19. The DNA of the CDR3 is TGTGCCAGCAGTGAAGAACAGACTAGCCGCCCCTTCAATGGCTACACCTTC. Translation: CASSEEQTSRPFNGYTF.